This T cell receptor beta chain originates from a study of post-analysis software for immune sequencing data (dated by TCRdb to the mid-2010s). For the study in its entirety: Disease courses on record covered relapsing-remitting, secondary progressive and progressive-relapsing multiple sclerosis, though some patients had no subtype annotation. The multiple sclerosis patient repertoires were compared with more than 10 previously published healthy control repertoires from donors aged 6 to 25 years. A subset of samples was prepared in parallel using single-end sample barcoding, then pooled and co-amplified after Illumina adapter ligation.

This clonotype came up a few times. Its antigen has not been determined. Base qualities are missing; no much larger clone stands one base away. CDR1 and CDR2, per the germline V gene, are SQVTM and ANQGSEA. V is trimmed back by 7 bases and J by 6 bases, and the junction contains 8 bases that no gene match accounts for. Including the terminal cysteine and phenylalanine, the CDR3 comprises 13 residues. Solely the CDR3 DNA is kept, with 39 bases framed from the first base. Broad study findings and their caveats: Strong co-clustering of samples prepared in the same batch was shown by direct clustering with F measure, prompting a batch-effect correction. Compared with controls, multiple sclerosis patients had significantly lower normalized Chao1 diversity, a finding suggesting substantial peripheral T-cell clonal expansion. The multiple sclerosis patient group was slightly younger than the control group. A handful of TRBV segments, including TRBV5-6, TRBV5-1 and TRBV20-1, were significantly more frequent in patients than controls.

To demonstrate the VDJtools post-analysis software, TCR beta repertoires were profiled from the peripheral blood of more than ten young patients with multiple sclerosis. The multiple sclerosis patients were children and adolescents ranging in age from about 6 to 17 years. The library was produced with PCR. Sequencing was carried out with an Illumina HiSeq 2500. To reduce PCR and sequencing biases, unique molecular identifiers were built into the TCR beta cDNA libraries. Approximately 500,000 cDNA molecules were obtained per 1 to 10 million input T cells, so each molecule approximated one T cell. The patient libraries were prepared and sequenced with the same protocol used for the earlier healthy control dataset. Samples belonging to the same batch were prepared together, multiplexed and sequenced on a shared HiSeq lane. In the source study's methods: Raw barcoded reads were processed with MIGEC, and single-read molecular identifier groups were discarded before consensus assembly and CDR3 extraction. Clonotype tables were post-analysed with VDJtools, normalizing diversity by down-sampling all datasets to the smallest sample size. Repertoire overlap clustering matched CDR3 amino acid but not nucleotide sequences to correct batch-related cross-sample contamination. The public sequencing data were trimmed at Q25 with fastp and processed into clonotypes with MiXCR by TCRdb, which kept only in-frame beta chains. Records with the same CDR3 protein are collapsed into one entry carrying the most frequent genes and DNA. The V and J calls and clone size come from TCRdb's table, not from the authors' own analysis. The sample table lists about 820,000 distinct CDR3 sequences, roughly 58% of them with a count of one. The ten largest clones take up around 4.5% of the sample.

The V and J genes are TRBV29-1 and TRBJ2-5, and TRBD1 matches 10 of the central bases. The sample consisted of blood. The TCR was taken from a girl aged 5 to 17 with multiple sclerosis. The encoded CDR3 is CSAAPTGGQTQYF. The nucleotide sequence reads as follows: TGCAGCGCCGCCCCGACAGGGGGCCAGACCCAGTACTTC.